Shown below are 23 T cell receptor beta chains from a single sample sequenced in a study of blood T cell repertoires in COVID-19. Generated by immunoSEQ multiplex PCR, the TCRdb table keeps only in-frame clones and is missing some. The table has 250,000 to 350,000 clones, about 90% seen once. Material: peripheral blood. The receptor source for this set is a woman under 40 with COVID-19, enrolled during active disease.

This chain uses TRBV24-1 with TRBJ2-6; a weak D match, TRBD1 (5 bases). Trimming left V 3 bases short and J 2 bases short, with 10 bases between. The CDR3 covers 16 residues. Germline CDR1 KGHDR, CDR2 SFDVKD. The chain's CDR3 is CATSDAQGPGANVLTF. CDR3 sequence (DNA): TGTGCCACCAGTGATGCCCAGGGTCCTGGGGCCAACGTCCTGACTTTC.

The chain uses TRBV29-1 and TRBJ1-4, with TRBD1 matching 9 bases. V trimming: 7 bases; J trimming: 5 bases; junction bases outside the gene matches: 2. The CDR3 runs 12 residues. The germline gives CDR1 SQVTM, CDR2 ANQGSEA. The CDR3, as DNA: TGCAGCGCTGGGACAGGGAATGAAAAACTGTTTTTT. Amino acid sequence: CSAGTGNEKLFF.

The DNA for the CDR3 is TGTGCCAGCAGTGATCCTACTGGCGGGTCTTGGAAGACAGATACGCAGTATTTT. As protein: CASSDPTGGSWKTDTQYF. The chain carries TRBV25-1 and TRBJ2-3, with a weak D call TRBD2 (5 bases). Germline values: CDR1 MGHDK, CDR2 SYGVNS. This CDR3 has 18 residues. The V gene lost 3 bases and the J gene lost 3 bases, with 22 bases spanning the gap.

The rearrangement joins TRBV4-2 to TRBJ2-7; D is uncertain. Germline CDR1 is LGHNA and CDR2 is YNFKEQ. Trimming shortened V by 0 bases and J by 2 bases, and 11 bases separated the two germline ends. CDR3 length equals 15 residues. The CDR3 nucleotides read TGTGCCAGCAGCCAAGAGAGGCCACCTGCCTACGAGCAGTACTTC. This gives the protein CASSQERPPAYEQYF.

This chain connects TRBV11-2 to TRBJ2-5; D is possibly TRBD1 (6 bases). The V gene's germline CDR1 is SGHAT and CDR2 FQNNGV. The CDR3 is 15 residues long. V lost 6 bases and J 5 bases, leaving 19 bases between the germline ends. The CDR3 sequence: CASSPLRGKGETQYF. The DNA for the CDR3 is TGTGCCAGCAGTCCCCTCAGGGGAAAAGGGGAGACCCAGTACTTC. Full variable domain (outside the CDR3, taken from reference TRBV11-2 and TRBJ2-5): EAGVAQSPRYKIIEKRQSVAFWCNPISGHATLYWYQQILGQGPKLLIQFQNNGVVDDSQLPKDRFSAERLKGVDSTLKIQPAKLEDSAVYLCASSPLRGKGETQYFGPGTRLLVL.

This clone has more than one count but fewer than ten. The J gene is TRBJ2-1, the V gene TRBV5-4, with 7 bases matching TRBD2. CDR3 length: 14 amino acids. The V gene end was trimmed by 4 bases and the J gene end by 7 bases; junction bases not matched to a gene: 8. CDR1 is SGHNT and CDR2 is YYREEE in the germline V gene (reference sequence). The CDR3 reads CASSLRGGGNEQFF. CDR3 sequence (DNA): TGTGCCAGCAGCCTCCGTGGGGGGGGGAATGAGCAGTTCTTC.

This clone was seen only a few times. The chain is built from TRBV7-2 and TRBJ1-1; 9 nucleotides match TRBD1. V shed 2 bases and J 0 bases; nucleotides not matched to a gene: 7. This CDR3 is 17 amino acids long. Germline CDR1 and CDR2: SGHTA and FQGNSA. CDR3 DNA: TGTGCCAGCAGCTTATCAATTGGGACAGGGATGAACACTGAAGCTTTCTTT. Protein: CASSLSIGTGMNTEAFF.

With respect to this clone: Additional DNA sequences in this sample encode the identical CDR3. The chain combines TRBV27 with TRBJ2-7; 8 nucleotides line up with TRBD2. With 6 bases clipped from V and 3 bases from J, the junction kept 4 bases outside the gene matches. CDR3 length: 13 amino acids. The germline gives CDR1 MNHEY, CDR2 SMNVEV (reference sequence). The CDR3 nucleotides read TGTGCCAGCAGCCCCGGGACTAGCTACGAGCAGTACTTC. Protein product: CASSPGTSYEQYF.

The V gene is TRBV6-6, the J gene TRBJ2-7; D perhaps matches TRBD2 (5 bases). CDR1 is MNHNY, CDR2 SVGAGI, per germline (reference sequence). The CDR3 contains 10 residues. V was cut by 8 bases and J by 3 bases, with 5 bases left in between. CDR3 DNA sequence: TGTGCCAGCGGGAGCTACGAGCAGTACTTC. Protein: CASGSYEQYF.

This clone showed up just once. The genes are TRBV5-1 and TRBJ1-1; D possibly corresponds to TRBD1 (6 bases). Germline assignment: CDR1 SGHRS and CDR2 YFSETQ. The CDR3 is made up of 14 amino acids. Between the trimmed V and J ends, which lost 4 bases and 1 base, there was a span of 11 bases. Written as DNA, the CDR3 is TGCGCCAGCAGCATTCAGGACAGGAACACTGAAGCTTTCTTT. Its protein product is CASSIQDRNTEAFF.

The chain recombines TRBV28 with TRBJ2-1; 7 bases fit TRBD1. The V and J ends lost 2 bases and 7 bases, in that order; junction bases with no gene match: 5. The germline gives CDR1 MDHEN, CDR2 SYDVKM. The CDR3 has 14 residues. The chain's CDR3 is CASSLPTGWNEQFF. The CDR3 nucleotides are TGTGCCAGCAGTTTACCGACAGGGTGGAATGAGCAGTTCTTC.

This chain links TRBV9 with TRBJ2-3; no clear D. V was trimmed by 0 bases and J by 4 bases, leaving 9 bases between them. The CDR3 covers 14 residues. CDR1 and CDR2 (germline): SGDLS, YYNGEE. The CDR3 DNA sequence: TGTGCCAGCAGCGTAGATATGGCTGCAGATACGCAGTATTTT. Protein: CASSVDMAADTQYF. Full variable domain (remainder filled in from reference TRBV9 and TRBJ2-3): DSGVTQTPKHLITATGQRVTLRCSPRSGDLSVYWYQQSLDQGLQFLIQYYNGEERAKGNILERFSAQQFPDLHSELNLSSLELGDSALYFCASSVDMAADTQYFGPGTRLTVL.

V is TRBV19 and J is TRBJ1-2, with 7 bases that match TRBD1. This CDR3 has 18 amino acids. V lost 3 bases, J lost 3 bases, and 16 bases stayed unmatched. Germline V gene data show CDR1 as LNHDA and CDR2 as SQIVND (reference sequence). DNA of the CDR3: TGTGCCAGTAGTATTAACAGGGGAGTCGTGGTGATCGACTATGGCTACACCTTC. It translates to CASSINRGVVVIDYGYTF.

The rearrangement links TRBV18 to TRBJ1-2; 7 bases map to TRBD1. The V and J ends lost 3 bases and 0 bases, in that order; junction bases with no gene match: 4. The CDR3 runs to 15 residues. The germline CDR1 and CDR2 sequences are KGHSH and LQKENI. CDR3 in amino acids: CASSPTGTTNYGYTF. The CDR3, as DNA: TGTGCCAGCTCACCGACAGGGACAACTAACTATGGCTACACCTTC.

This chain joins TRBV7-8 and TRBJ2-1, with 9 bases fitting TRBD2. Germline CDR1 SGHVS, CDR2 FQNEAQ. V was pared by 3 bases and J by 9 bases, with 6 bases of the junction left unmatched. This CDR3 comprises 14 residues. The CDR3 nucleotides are TGTGCCAGCAGCTTTTCGAGTAGCGGGAGTGAGCAGTTCTTC. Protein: CASSFSSSGSEQFF.

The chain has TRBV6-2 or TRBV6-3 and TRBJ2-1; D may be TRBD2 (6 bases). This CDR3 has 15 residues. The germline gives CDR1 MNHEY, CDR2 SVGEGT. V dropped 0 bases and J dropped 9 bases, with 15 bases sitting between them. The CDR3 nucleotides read TGTGCCAGCAGTTACTCGGAGGAGGGGAAGGGTGAGCAGTTCTTC. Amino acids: CASSYSEEGKGEQFF.

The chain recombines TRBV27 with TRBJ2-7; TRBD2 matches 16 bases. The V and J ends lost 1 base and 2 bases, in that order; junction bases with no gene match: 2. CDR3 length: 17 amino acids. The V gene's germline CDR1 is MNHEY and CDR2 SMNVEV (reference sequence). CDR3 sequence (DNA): TGTGCCAGCAGTTTATATGGGACTAGCGGGAGGGCCTACGAGCAGTACTTC. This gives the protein CASSLYGTSGRAYEQYF.

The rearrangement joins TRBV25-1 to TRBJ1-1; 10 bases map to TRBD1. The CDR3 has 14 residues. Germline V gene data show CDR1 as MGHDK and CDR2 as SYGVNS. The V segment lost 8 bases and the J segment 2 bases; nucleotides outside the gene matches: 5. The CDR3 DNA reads TGTGCCAGCGTACGGGACAGGGGTAACACTGAAGCTTTCTTT. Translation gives CASVRDRGNTEAFF.

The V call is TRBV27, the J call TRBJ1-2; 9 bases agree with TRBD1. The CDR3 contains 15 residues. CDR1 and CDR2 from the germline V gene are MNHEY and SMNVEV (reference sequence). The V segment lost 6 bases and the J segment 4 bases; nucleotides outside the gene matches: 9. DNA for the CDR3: TGTGCCAGCAGCTCCAGACAGGGGGTTGGCTATGGCTACACCTTC. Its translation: CASSSRQGVGYGYTF.

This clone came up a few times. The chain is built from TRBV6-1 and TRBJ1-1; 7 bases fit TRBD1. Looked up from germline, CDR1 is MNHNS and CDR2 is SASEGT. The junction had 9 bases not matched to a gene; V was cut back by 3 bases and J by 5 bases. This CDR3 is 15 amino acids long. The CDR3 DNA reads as TGTGCCAGCAGTGACCGACAGGGTGGAGGGACTGAAGCTTTCTTT. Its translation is CASSDRQGGGTEAFF.

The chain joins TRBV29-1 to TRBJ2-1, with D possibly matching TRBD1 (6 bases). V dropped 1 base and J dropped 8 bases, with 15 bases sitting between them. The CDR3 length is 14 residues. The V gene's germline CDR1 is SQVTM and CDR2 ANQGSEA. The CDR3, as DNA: TGCAGCGTTGAAGGGGTCAGGGGCGGAGATGAGCAGTTCTTC. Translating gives CSVEGVRGGDEQFF.

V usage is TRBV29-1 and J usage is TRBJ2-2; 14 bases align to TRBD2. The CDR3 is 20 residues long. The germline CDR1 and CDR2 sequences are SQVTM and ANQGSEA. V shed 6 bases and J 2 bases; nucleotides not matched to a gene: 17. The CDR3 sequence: CSVRSPGLAGAGLNTGELFF. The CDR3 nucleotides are TGCAGCGTCAGATCCCCGGGACTAGCGGGAGCGGGGTTAAACACCGGGGAGCTGTTTTTT.

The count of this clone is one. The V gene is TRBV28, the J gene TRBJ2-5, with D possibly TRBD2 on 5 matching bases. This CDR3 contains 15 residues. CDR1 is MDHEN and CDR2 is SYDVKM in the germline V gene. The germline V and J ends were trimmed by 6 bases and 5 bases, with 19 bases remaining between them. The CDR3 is CASSQNVIPGETQYF. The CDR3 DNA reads TGTGCCAGCAGCCAGAATGTAATTCCGGGGGAGACCCAGTACTTC.